The clone carrying this T cell receptor (beta chain) has a count of ten or more. With 1 base removed from V and 4 bases from J, the gap between germline ends came to 14 bases. The germline V gene encodes CDR1 SGHTA and CDR2 FQGNSA. The CDR3 runs 16 residues. These data belong to a study of identical twins. TCRdb redid the calling of the 5' RACE reads with MiXCR, one entry per CDR3 protein. The sample comprises roughly 540,000 distinct CDR3 sequences, 20% to 25% of which are singletons, and about 0.91% rests with the top ten. These data are also associated with another study on T cells expressing NK-cell markers.

This TCR came from a woman aged 18-29 years in good health. This rearrangement joins TRBV7-2 to TRBJ2-1; the D is unclear. Sequencing was carried out using CD4+ T cells sorted from blood. CDR3 in DNA: TGTGCCAGCAGCTTAGTATCGAGCGTAGGGTACAATGAGCAGTTCTTC. Translation: CASSLVSSVGYNEQFF.